A selection of T cell receptor beta chains follows, all from one sample in a study of control samples from healthy donors and cancer patients. The data were produced by immunoSEQ multiplex PCR, yet TCRdb's version contains in-frame clones alone and is incomplete. The sample yields 150,000 to 200,000 clones, around 92% seen once. The specimen was blood. Receptors were obtained from a woman aged 40-49 years in good health. Both conserved end residues are part of each CDR3. Each record gives: D gene, V gene, J gene, CDR3 protein, CDR3 DNA. D genes are given only for firm matches.

D gene: TRBD1; V gene: TRBV12-5; J gene: TRBJ1-1; CDR3 protein: CVPLGPQGGLLNTEAFF; CDR3 DNA: TGTGTTCCATTGGGACCCCAGGGGGGCCTATTGAACACTGAAGCTTTCTTT
D gene: -; V gene: TRBV5-1; J gene: TRBJ2-3; CDR3 protein: CASSLAGVTDTQYF; CDR3 DNA: TGCGCCAGCAGCTTGGCCGGGGTCACAGATACGCAGTATTTT
D gene: -; V gene: TRBV10-2; J gene: TRBJ1-6; CDR3 protein: CASTGSPNSPLHF; CDR3 DNA: TGCGCCAGCACGGGCAGCCCGAATTCACCCCTCCACTTT
D gene: TRBD1; V gene: TRBV11-2; J gene: TRBJ2-7; CDR3 protein: CASRHPGTGGSYEQYF; CDR3 DNA: TGTGCCAGCAGACACCCCGGGACAGGGGGTTCCTACGAGCAGTACTTC
D gene: -; V gene: TRBV5-1; J gene: TRBJ2-1; CDR3 protein: CASSLVRVSYNEQFF; CDR3 DNA: TGCGCCAGCAGCTTGGTCAGGGTTTCCTACAATGAGCAGTTCTTC
D gene: -; V gene: TRBV5-6; J gene: TRBJ2-7; CDR3 protein: CASSRETGVGSYEQYF; CDR3 DNA: TGTGCCAGCAGCCGGGAAACGGGGGTGGGCTCCTACGAGCAGTACTTC
D gene: -; V gene: TRBV11-2; J gene: TRBJ1-2; CDR3 protein: CASSGEFRTDPNYGYTF; CDR3 DNA: TGTGCCAGCAGCGGAGAGTTTAGGACAGACCCTAACTATGGCTACACCTTC
D gene: TRBD1; V gene: TRBV18; J gene: TRBJ1-1; CDR3 protein: CASSPLPGQSEAFF; CDR3 DNA: TGTGCCAGCTCACCCCTACCGGGACAGTCAGAAGCTTTCTTT
D gene: -; V gene: TRBV10-3; J gene: TRBJ1-2; CDR3 protein: CAISESAQGRAKGGYTF; CDR3 DNA: TGTGCCATCAGTGAAAGTGCTCAGGGAAGAGCTAAGGGTGGCTACACCTTC
D gene: -; V gene: TRBV7-3; J gene: TRBJ2-1; CDR3 protein: CASSRGGGNEQFF; CDR3 DNA: TGTGCCAGCAGCCGAGGTGGGGGTAATGAGCAGTTCTTC
D gene: -; V gene: TRBV3-1/TRBV3-2; J gene: TRBJ2-1; CDR3 protein: CASSPTHTQLYNEQFF; CDR3 DNA: TGTGCCAGCAGCCCTACTCACACCCAACTCTACAATGAGCAGTTCTTC
D gene: -; V gene: TRBV6-2/TRBV6-3; J gene: TRBJ2-2; CDR3 protein: CASSVVRTGELFF; CDR3 DNA: TGTGCCAGCAGTGTCGTCCGAACAGGGGAGCTGTTTTTT
D gene: -; V gene: TRBV6-5; J gene: TRBJ2-7; CDR3 protein: CASSWAGVSEQYF; CDR3 DNA: TGTGCCAGCAGTTGGGCAGGGGTAAGCGAGCAGTACTTC
D gene: TRBD1; V gene: TRBV5-1; J gene: TRBJ2-7; CDR3 protein: CASSPRDSYYEQYF; CDR3 DNA: TGCGCCAGCAGCCCCCGGGACAGTTACTACGAGCAGTACTTC
D gene: -; V gene: TRBV28; J gene: TRBJ1-2; CDR3 protein: CASSRPAGTNYGYTF; CDR3 DNA: TGTGCCAGCAGTCGGCCCGCAGGGACGAACTATGGCTACACCTTC
D gene: -; V gene: TRBV27; J gene: TRBJ1-3; CDR3 protein: CASQPRMGGANTIYF; CDR3 DNA: TGTGCCAGCCAACCGAGGATGGGGGGCGCCAACACCATATATTTT
D gene: -; V gene: TRBV11-3; J gene: TRBJ1-5; CDR3 protein: CASISTRGPYSNQPQHF; CDR3 DNA: TGTGCCAGCATCTCAACGCGGGGCCCTTATAGCAATCAGCCCCAGCATTTT
D gene: -; V gene: TRBV9; J gene: TRBJ2-1; CDR3 protein: CASSVGDSRGDEQFF; CDR3 DNA: TGTGCCAGCAGCGTTGGCGATAGCAGAGGCGATGAGCAGTTCTTC
D gene: -; V gene: TRBV5-1; J gene: TRBJ2-7; CDR3 protein: CASSPSLGGRGNEQYF; CDR3 DNA: TGCGCCAGCAGCCCCTCCCTGGGAGGCCGGGGAAACGAGCAGTACTTC
D gene: TRBD1; V gene: TRBV3-1/TRBV3-2; J gene: TRBJ1-2; CDR3 protein: CASSQVGRGGYGYTF; CDR3 DNA: TGTGCCAGCAGCCAAGTCGGCAGGGGGGGGTATGGCTACACCTTC
D gene: -; V gene: TRBV25-1; J gene: TRBJ2-5; CDR3 protein: CASIAGIGETQYF; CDR3 DNA: TGTGCCAGCATCGCGGGGATTGGAGAGACCCAGTACTTC
D gene: -; V gene: TRBV4-1; J gene: TRBJ1-6; CDR3 protein: CASSLPGSPDSPLHF; CDR3 DNA: TGCGCCAGCAGCTTACCCGGGAGCCCTGATTCACCCCTCCACTTT
D gene: TRBD2; V gene: TRBV7-2; J gene: TRBJ2-7; CDR3 protein: CASSPAGGVYEQYF; CDR3 DNA: TGTGCCAGCAGCCCAGCGGGGGGGGTCTACGAGCAGTACTTC
D gene: -; V gene: TRBV4-1; J gene: TRBJ1-1; CDR3 protein: CASSHNRQNTEAFF; CDR3 DNA: TGCGCCAGCAGCCACAATCGACAGAACACTGAAGCTTTCTTT
D gene: -; V gene: TRBV21-1; J gene: TRBJ1-2; CDR3 protein: CATRGGDGYTF; CDR3 DNA: TGTGCCACCCGGGGGGGGGACGGCTACACCTTC
D gene: -; V gene: TRBV4-2; J gene: TRBJ2-6; CDR3 protein: CASSQQGTGANVLTF; CDR3 DNA: TGTGCCAGCAGCCAGCAGGGGACCGGGGCCAACGTCCTGACTTTC
D gene: -; V gene: TRBV5-5; J gene: TRBJ2-5; CDR3 protein: CASRRTAQETQYF; CDR3 DNA: TGTGCCAGCAGGAGGACAGCCCAAGAGACCCAGTACTTC